The 8 T cell receptor beta chains presented below share a single source sample, sequenced in a study of T cell changes during pregnancy in multiple sclerosis. The protocol was immunoSEQ multiplex PCR, while the TCRdb copy is restricted to in-frame clones and leaves out a portion. The sample consists of roughly 84,000 clones, 85% to 95% of them appearing once. Source: peripheral blood, taken in the third trimester of pregnancy. These receptors all come from a female donor in good health, enrolled as a control in a pregnancy study.

The chain joins TRBV27 to TRBJ2-7; D gene uncertain. Per the germline V gene, CDR1 is MNHEY and CDR2 is SMNVEV (reference sequence). The CDR3 length is 12 residues. The ends were cut back, 5 bases at V and 4 bases at J, with 9 bases in the middle. CDR3 sequence: CASSPSPYEQYF. The CDR3 DNA reads as TGTGCCAGCAGTCCGTCCCCTTACGAGCAGTACTTC.

This sequence joins TRBV7-2 and TRBJ1-2, with 7 bases lining up with TRBD1. The J segment lost 0 bases and the V segment lost 5 bases, leaving 9 bases of the junction unmatched. The CDR3 has 16 amino acids. Germline values: CDR1 SGHTA, CDR2 FQGNSA. CDR3: CASSPRQGRTNYGYTF. The CDR3 DNA reads TGTGCCAGCAGCCCACGACAGGGCAGAACTAACTATGGCTACACCTTC.

The chain has TRBV5-1 and TRBJ1-2; 10 nucleotides line up with TRBD1. This CDR3 spans 13 amino acids. The germline CDR1 and CDR2 sequences are SGHRS and YFSETQ. J was trimmed by 7 bases and V by 4 bases; bases with no gene match: 4. This CDR3 is CASSIRDRGGYTF. Written as DNA, the CDR3 is TGCGCCAGCAGCATACGGGACAGGGGTGGCTACACCTTC.

V usage is TRBV5-1 and J usage is TRBJ2-5; D not resolved. Trimming stripped 7 bases from V and 5 bases from J, with 12 bases between. Germline assignment: CDR1 SGHRS and CDR2 YFSETQ. The length of the CDR3 is 12 residues. CDR3 loop: CASGQHPETQYF. Here the CDR3 DNA reads TGCGCCAGCGGGCAGCACCCGGAGACCCAGTACTTC.

The chain has TRBV5-1 and TRBJ2-1; 7 positions match TRBD2. This CDR3 has 16 residues. The ends lost 4 bases at V and 4 bases at J; junction bases unmatched: 11. CDR1 is SGHRS and CDR2 is YFSETQ in the germline V gene. The DNA of the CDR3 is TGCGCCAGCAGCCGAGGAGATAGCGGGCCGTACAATGAGCAGTTCTTC. Encoded protein: CASSRGDSGPYNEQFF. The full variable domain, in which reference TRBV5-1 and TRBJ2-1 provide the parts outside the CDR3, is KAGVTQTPRYLIKTRGQQVTLSCSPISGHRSVSWYQQTPGQGLQFLFEYFSETQRNKGNFPGRFSGRQFSNSRSEMNVSTLELGDSALYLCASSRGDSGPYNEQFFGPGTRLTVL.

The chain has TRBV5-1 and TRBJ1-4; TRBD1 matches 7 bases. Germline assignment: CDR1 SGHRS and CDR2 YFSETQ. Trimming took 0 bases from V and 8 from J; bases not matched to a gene: 7. This CDR3 is 15 amino acids long. Here the CDR3 DNA reads TGCGCCAGCAGCTTGGTGGAGGGGGCAGAAGAAAAACTGTTTTTT. This gives the protein CASSLVEGAEEKLFF.

The gene calls are TRBV9 and TRBJ2-7; 8 nucleotides line up with TRBD2. This CDR3 spans 17 amino acids. Germline loops: CDR1 SGDLS, CDR2 YYNGEE. The junction had 13 bases not matched to a gene; V was cut back by 5 bases and J by 0 bases. This chain's CDR3 is CASRAFRFGTSSYEQYF. The CDR3 coding sequence is TGTGCCAGCAGGGCCTTTAGGTTTGGGACTAGCTCCTACGAGCAGTACTTC.

The chain uses TRBV4-1 and TRBJ1-1; a possible D gene is TRBD1 (6 bases). The germline V gene has CDR1 MGHRA and CDR2 YSYEKL. V was pared by 2 bases and J by 1 base, with 11 bases between. CDR3 length: 15 residues. CDR3 residues: CASSQPGTPNTEAFF. The CDR3 DNA reads as TGCGCCAGCAGCCAACCCGGGACACCGAACACTGAAGCTTTCTTT.